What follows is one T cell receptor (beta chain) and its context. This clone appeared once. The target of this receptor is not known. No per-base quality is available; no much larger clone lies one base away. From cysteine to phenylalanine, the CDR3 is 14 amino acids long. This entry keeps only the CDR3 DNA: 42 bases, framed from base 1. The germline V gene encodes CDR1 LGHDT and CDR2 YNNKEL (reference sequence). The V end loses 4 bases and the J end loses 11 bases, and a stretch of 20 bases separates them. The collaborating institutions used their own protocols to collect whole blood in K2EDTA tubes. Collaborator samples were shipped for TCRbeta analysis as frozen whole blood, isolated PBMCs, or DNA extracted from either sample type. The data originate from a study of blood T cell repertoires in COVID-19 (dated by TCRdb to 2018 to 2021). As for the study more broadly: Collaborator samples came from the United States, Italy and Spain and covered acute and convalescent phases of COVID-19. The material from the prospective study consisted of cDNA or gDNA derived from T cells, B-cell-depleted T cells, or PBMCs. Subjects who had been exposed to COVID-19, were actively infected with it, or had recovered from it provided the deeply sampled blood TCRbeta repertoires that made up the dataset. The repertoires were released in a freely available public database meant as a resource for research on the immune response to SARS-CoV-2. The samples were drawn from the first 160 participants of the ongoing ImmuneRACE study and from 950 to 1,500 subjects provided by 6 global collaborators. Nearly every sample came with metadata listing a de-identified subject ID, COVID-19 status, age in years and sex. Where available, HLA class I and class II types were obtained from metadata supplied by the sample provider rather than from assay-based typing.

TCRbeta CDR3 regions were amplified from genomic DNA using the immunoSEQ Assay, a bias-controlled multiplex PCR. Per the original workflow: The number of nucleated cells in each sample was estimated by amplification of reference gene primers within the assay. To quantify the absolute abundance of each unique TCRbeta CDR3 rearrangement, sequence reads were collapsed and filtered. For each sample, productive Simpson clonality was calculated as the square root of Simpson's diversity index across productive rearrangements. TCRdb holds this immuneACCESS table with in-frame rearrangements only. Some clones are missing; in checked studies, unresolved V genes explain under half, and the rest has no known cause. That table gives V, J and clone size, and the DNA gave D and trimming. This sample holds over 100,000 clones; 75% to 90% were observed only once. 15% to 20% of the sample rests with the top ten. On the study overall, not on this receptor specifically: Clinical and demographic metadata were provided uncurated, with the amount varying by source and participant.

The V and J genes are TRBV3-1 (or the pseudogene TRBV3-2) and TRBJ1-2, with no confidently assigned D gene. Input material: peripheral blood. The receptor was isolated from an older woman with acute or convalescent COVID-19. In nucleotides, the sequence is TGTGCCAGCAGCCGAGATACGGGAAGTAGCTTTTACACCTTC. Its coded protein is CASSRDTGSSFYTF.